The 9 T cell receptor beta chains below were found in one sample sequenced in a study of blood T cells in healthy people across ages. Together with a sample-barcoded 5' primer, a J-beta primer mix was included in a second PCR lasting about 6 to 12 cycles. TCRdb used MiXCR to reprocess the 5' RACE reads, holding one entry per CDR3 protein. The profile shows about 830,000 distinct CDR3 sequences, approximately 67% of them singletons. The sequenced material came from blood. These receptors all stem from a young man in good health.

A few counts support this clonotype. The chain has TRBV5-1 and TRBJ2-3; possible D gene TRBD2, 7 bases. CDR1 SGHRS and CDR2 YFSETQ come from the germline V gene. This CDR3 comprises 15 residues. The V and J ends lost 4 bases and 0 bases respectively, with 12 bases between them. This chain's CDR3 is CASSGGGPSTDTQYF. The CDR3 nucleotides are TGCGCCAGCAGCGGGGGGGGCCCTAGCACAGATACGCAGTATTTT. The full variable domain, with the rest looked up from reference TRBV5-1 and TRBJ2-3, is KAGVTQTPRYLIKTRGQQVTLSCSPISGHRSVSWYQQTPGQGLQFLFEYFSETQRNKGNFPGRFSGRQFSNSRSEMNVSTLELGDSALYLCASSGGGPSTDTQYFGPGTRLTVL.

This clonotype was recorded many times. The chain combines TRBV7-2 with TRBJ1-5; D may be TRBD1 (6 bases). The V end was cut by 6 bases, the J end by 4 bases, with 13 bases between. This CDR3 has 14 amino acids. CDR1 SGHTA and CDR2 FQGNSA come from the germline V gene. CDR3 protein: CASSSQGKNQPQHF. As DNA, the CDR3 is TGTGCCAGCAGTTCACAGGGAAAAAATCAGCCCCAGCATTTT.

This sequence joins TRBV29-1 and TRBJ2-7; maybe TRBD2 (5 bases). The V end was cut by 4 bases, the J end by 2 bases, with 12 bases between. The germline CDR1 and CDR2 sequences are SQVTM and ANQGSEA. CDR3 length: 13 amino acids. The CDR3 DNA reads TGCAGCGTTGCCCAGACGAGGGCCTACGAGCAGTACTTC. This encodes CSVAQTRAYEQYF.

V is TRBV29-1 and J is TRBJ2-2; 7 nucleotides agree with TRBD1. The CDR3 totals 14 residues. Germline V CDR1 and CDR2: SQVTM, ANQGSEA. V gave up 6 bases and J gave up 0 bases; unmatched junction bases: 4. CDR3 protein: CSVTGTANTGELFF. CDR3 bases: TGCAGCGTGACCGGGACAGCGAACACCGGGGAGCTGTTTTTT.

This rearrangement joins TRBV9 to TRBJ2-3, with a tentative D call TRBD2 (6 bases). This CDR3 is built from 15 residues. The V gene lost 1 base and the J gene lost 1 base, with 10 bases spanning the gap. Per the germline V gene, CDR1 is SGDLS and CDR2 is YYNGEE. Here the CDR3 reads CASSVRGLGTDTQYF. DNA for the CDR3: TGTGCCAGCAGCGTACGGGGGTTGGGCACAGATACGCAGTATTTT.

This clonotype was picked up a small number of times. The chain has TRBV12-3 or TRBV12-4 and TRBJ1-2; 7 bases agree with TRBD1. The CDR3 contains 14 residues. V dropped 6 bases and J dropped 2; count of bases not matched to a gene: 6. The CDR3 DNA follows: TGTGCCAGCAGCAAGGACAGGACCAACTATGGCTACACCTTC. Its protein is CASSKDRTNYGYTF.

This chain uses TRBV30 with TRBJ2-5; D possibly corresponds to TRBD1 (5 bases). The CDR3 runs to 13 residues. Trimming removed 8 bases from V and 0 bases from J, with 13 bases in between. Per germline, CDR1 GTSNPN and CDR2 SVGIG (reference sequence). Written as DNA, the CDR3 is TGTGCCATGGGGCAGGGCCACCAAGAGACCCAGTACTTC. It yields the protein CAMGQGHQETQYF. Looking up the rest from reference TRBV30 and TRBJ2-5 gives the full variable domain: SQTIHQWPATLVQPVGSPLSLECTVEGTSNPNLYWYRQAAGRGLQLLFYSVGIGQISSEVPQNLSASRPQDRQFILSSKKLLLSDSGFYLCAMGQGHQETQYFGPGTRLLVL.

This clonotype was picked up a small number of times. This chain joins TRBV9 and TRBJ2-1; D possibly uses TRBD1 or TRBD2 (6 bases each). The CDR3 has 15 amino acids. V lost 4 bases, J lost 7 bases, and 18 bases lay in between. Germline V gene data show CDR1 as SGDLS and CDR2 as YYNGEE. CDR3: CASSLVGGRENEQFF. The CDR3, as DNA: TGTGCCAGCAGCCTGGTGGGGGGCCGGGAGAATGAGCAGTTCTTC.

The chain combines TRBV20-1 with TRBJ2-7, with 8 bases aligning to TRBD1. CDR3 length equals 12 residues. V shed 6 bases, J shed 4 bases, and the junction held 5 bases outside the gene matches. CDR1 and CDR2 from the germline V gene are DFQATT and SNEGSKA (reference sequence). As DNA, the CDR3 is TGCAGTGCAGACAGGGGCCTTTACGAGCAGTACTTC. It codes for CSADRGLYEQYF.